Described below is a single T cell receptor beta chain sequence and its context. What it recognizes is unknown. Preparation of the TCRbeta library was carried out with unique molecular identifiers. MiXCR, run by TCRdb on the PCR reads, gives a single entry per CDR3 protein. The table shows just over 950,000 distinct CDR3 sequences, with 25% to 35% occurring only once. This entry comes from a study of T-cell reconstitution after alpha-beta-depleted transplantation in children. Notes on the study in general: T-cell counts and diversity at one year post-transplant came mainly from newly produced T cells. At around two months after transplant, the alpha-beta T cells were reportedly derived from several hundred expanded clones that came from non-depleted graft cells. The origin of high day-60 TCRbeta diversity in some patients lay in surviving recipient T cells and thymic progenitors.

Germline V lookup: CDR1 LGHNA, CDR2 YNFKEQ. V was clipped by 0 bases and J by 2 bases, with 13 bases between them. The CDR3 runs 16 residues. This chain joins TRBV4-2 and TRBJ2-5, with a possible D match to TRBD1 (6 bases). The sequencing used PBMCs, mostly from graft donor cells, collected 360 days after TCRalphabeta/CD19-depleted stem cell transplant. The receptor comes from a boy under two years old who had a stem cell transplant for SCID, so the T cells may come from the graft donor. This chain's CDR3 is CASSQDWARGQETQYF. CDR3 bases: TGTGCCAGCAGCCAAGATTGGGCCAGGGGACAAGAGACCCAGTACTTC.